Below, one T cell receptor (beta chain) is given with its context. Its cognate antigen is unknown. Measured with immunoSEQ multiplex PCR; TCRdb has only the in-frame clones, and not every one. This sample yields 55,000 to 75,000 clones, of which 85% are seen a single time; approximately 3.8% belongs to the top ten. V lost 4 bases and J lost 5; bases outside the gene matches: 10. In germline, CDR1 is LNHDA, CDR2 SQIVND (reference sequence). The CDR3 has 15 amino acids. This sample was included in a study of OX40 agonist ivuxolimab in advanced cancers. Study-wide context: Checkpoint inhibitors had been given previously to 40% of patients. Findings and limits, study-wide: Both blood CD4+ and CD8+ T cells showed clonal growth by week 6 at 0.1 to 3.0 mg/kg.

V and J are TRBV19 and TRBJ2-7; 8 bases fit TRBD2. This sequence was found in an adult with an advanced solid tumor such as melanoma, head and neck, liver or kidney cancer. Sequenced material: CD4+ or CD8+ T cells sorted from blood, taken in a trial of the OX40 agonist ivuxolimab. CDR3 DNA: TGTGCCAGTAGTACCCAGCGGGAGTCATACCACGAGCAGTACTTC. Translation gives CASSTQRESYHEQYF.